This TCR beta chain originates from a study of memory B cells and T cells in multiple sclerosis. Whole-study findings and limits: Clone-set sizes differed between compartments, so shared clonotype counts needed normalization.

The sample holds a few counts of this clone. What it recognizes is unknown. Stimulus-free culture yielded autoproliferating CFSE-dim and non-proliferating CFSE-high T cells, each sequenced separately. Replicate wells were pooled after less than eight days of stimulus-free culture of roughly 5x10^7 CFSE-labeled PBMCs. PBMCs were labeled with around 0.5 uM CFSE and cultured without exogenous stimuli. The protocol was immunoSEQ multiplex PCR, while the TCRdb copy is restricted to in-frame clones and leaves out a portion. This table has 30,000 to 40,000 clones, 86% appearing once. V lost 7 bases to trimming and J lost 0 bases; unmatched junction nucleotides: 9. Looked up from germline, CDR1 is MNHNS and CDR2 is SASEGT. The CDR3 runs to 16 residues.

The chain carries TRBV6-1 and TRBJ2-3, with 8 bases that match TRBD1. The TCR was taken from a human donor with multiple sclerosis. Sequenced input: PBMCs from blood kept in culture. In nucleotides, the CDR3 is TGTGCCAGCATCGAAGCGGACAGGGATAGCACAGATACGCAGTATTTT. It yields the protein CASIEADRDSTDTQYF.